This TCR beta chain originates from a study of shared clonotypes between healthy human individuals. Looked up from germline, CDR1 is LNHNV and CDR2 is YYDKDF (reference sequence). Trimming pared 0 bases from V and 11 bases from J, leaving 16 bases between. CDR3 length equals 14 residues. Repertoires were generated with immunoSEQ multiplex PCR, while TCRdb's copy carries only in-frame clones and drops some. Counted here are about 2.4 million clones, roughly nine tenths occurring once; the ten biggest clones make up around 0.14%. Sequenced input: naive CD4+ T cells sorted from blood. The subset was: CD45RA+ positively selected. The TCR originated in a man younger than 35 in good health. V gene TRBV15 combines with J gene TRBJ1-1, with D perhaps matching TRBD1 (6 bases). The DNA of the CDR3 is TGTGCCACCAGCAGAGATTGGGCAGGGGTGCTGGCTTTCTTT. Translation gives CATSRDWAGVLAFF.